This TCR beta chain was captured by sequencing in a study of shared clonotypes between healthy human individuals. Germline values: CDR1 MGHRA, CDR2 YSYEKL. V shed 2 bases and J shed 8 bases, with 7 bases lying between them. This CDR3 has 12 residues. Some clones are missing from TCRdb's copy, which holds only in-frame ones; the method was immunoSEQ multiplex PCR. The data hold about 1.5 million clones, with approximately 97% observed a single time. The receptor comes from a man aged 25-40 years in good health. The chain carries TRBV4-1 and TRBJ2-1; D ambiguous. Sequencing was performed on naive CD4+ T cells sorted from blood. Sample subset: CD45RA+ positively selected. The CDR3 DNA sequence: TGCGCCAGCAGCCAACTATTCCATGAGCAGTTCTTC. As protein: CASSQLFHEQFF.